The T cell receptor beta chain described here comes from a study of response to subunit inactivated influenza vaccine. TCRdb redid the calling of the RT-PCR reads with MiXCR, one entry per CDR3 protein. The sample contains more than 550,000 distinct CDR3 sequences, approximately 12% of which appear only once. CDR1 is LGHDT, CDR2 YNNKEL, per germline (reference sequence). V was cut by 2 bases and J by 5 bases, with 6 bases left in between. CDR3 length equals 13 residues. Notes on this clonotype: What it recognizes is unknown.

Study-wide results and limits: There was a suggestion from the authors that each seasonal influenza vaccination recruits few new T cells.

The sequences come from PBMCs from blood, collected on the day of vaccination. The rearrangement uses TRBV3-1 and TRBJ2-2, with D uncertain. The sequence was obtained from a man aged 50 to 59 who received an inactivated influenza vaccine. CDR3 bases: TGTGCCAGCAGCCAACAAGTTACCGGGGAGCTGTTTTTT. Its protein product is CASSQQVTGELFF.